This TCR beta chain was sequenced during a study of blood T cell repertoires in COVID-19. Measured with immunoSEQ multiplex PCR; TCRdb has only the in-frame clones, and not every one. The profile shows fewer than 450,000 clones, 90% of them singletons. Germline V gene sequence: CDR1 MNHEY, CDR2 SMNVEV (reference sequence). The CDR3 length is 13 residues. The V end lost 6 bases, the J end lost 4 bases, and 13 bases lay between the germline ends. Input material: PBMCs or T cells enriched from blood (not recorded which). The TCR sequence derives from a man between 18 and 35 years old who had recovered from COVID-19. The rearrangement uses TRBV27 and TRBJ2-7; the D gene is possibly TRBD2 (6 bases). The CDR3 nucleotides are TGTGCCAGCAGCCAGGGTGGGACTTACGAGCAGTACTTC. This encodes CASSQGGTYEQYF.